This T cell receptor (beta chain) is from a study of T cells in tumors after PD-1 blockade. Across the whole study: Excluded were patients with checkpoint blockade, immunosuppressants, or radiotherapy or other anti-cancer therapy within 4 weeks. Blood samples averaged about 120,000 templates (range 24,679-257,772) and fewer than 45,000 unique clonotypes. Treatment was either pembrolizumab 200 mg every 3 weeks or cemiplimab 350 mg every 2 weeks.

Tumor or blood genomic DNA was sequenced, with inputs of about 550 ng to 6,500 ng. Produced via immunoSEQ multiplex PCR; TCRdb's table is partial and in-frame only. The table records some 66,000 clones, around 74% of them present only once. The sequence was obtained from a human donor with basal cell carcinoma. Specimen: PBMCs, collected after anti-PD-1 treatment.

CDR3 sequence (DNA): TGTGCCAGCAGTGAAGCAAGGACAGGGGGCAGTGGCTACACCTTC. Protein: CASSEARTGGSGYTF. This chain links TRBV2 with TRBJ1-2; 11 bases map to TRBD1. CDR3 size: 15 residues. V dropped 0 bases and J dropped 7; count of bases not matched to a gene: 4. Germline values: CDR1 SNHLY, CDR2 FYNNEI.